This T cell receptor beta chain was documented in a study of CD8+CD57+ T cells in acquired aplastic anemia. Study results and caveats: Patients and controls shared 25 to 35 CD8+ CDR3 sequences, highly expressed in patients. Significance was not reached for CD8+ Simpson's diversity between patients and controls.

Profiling that covered TCR beta VDJ and CDR3 relied on genomic DNA as its template. TCRdb processed the reads anew with MiXCR; each CDR3 protein has one entry. The profile shows some 170,000 distinct CDR3 sequences, around 48% of them singletons. Patients chosen for sequencing had CD8+CD57+ cells that had expanded, as shown by flow cytometry. This CDR3 has 14 residues. Germline loops: CDR1 MNHEY, CDR2 SVGEGT. V gave up 0 bases and J gave up 2 bases, with 8 bases separating them. This clonotype was seen repeatedly, ten times or more. Its antigen is not identified. This chain links TRBV6-2 or TRBV6-3 with TRBJ2-7; D is undetermined. This TCR was sampled from a human donor with aplastic anemia. The sequencing sample was made of sorted CD4+, CD8+, or CD8+CD57+ T cells (not recorded which) from PBMCs. The CDR3 DNA follows: TGTGCCAGCAGTTACTCTCCTTCCACCTACGAGCAGTACTTC. Its translation: CASSYSPSTYEQYF.